The TCR beta chain under discussion was sequenced for a study of cytomegalovirus exposure and HLA in healthy donors. Study outcomes and limitations: In a later analysis, at a false discovery rate of 0.05, 16,951 TCR beta sequences were associated with HLA alleles. High specificity and sensitivity for cytomegalovirus status were reported for the classifier.

The table lists this clone with a few counts. Antigen unknown. There are 15 residues in the CDR3. V lost 2 bases and J lost 10; bases outside the gene matches: 13. Germline CDR1 is LGHNA and CDR2 is YNFKEQ. The PCR made use of 60 Vbeta and 13 Jbeta primers. Authors' methods: Approximately 11 million of the about 80 million unique TCR beta chains counted in a later analysis were shared. Some clones are missing from TCRdb's copy, which holds only in-frame ones; the method was immunoSEQ multiplex PCR. The DNA gave D and trimming, while V, J and clone size come from that table. The table shows about 82,000 clones, with about 70% occurring only once.

The source of this sequence is a woman aged 45-65 years in good health and CMV-seropositive. The V gene is TRBV4-2, the J gene TRBJ1-1; 7 nucleotides align to TRBD1. The sample consisted of PBMCs. CDR3 in amino acids: CASSQHTQGRGGAFF. The DNA of the CDR3 is TGTGCCAGCAGCCAACATACACAGGGGCGCGGCGGAGCTTTCTTT.